A single sample gave rise to the 25 T cell receptor beta chains below, sequenced in a study of T cells in localized non-small cell lung cancer. Generated by immunoSEQ multiplex PCR, the TCRdb table keeps only in-frame clones and is missing some. The table has approximately 140,000 clones, 89% seen once. This material consisted of peripheral blood, taken before any cancer treatment. Source of these receptors: an older female donor with stage I lung adenocarcinoma.

In DNA form, the CDR3 reads TGTGCCAGCAGCCCCCGGCGGGAGTTTAGCTACGAGCAGTACTTC. Translating it yields CASSPRREFSYEQYF. V usage is TRBV28 and J usage is TRBJ2-5; 7 nucleotides match TRBD2. Judging by the DNA end, TRBJ2-7 fits better; the J call may be wrong. In germline, CDR1 is MDHEN, CDR2 SYDVKM. The length of the CDR3 is 15 residues.

The V and J genes are TRBV9 and TRBJ2-7; a possible D gene is TRBD2 (5 bases). V dropped 4 bases and J dropped 0 bases, with 11 bases sitting between them. Germline CDR1 reads SGDLS; CDR2 reads YYNGEE. The CDR3 totals 14 residues. As DNA, the CDR3 is TGTGCCAGCAGCCTAGCTGTTTCCTCCTACGAGCAGTACTTC. Protein: CASSLAVSSYEQYF.

This clone was seen a few times. This chain joins TRBV15 and TRBJ2-7; D possibly matches TRBD1 or TRBD2 (5 bases each). V lost 2 bases and J 1 base, leaving 9 bases between the germline ends. Per germline, CDR1 LNHNV and CDR2 YYDKDF (reference sequence). This CDR3 is built from 14 residues. The CDR3 sequence is CATSRPGASYEQYF. CDR3 sequence (DNA): TGTGCCACCAGCAGACCCGGGGCTTCCTACGAGCAGTACTTC.

The J gene is TRBJ2-3, the V gene TRBV28; 8 bases map to TRBD1. This CDR3 region has 15 residues. The trim removed 6 bases at V and 1 base at J, leaving 6 bases unmatched. Per germline, CDR1 MDHEN and CDR2 SYDVKM. As DNA, the CDR3 is TGTGCCAGCAGCCCTACAGGGGGAGGCACAGATACGCAGTATTTT. This codes for CASSPTGGGTDTQYF.

The chain carries TRBV16 and TRBJ2-1, with TRBD1 matching 8 bases. J was trimmed by 9 bases and V by 3 bases; bases with no gene match: 4. Germline V gene lookup returns CDR1 KGHSY and CDR2 FQNENV. This CDR3 is 13 amino acids long. The CDR3 is CASSHQGALEQFF. CDR3 DNA sequence: TGTGCCAGCAGCCATCAGGGGGCGCTTGAGCAGTTCTTC.

This chain connects TRBV19 to TRBJ2-5, with 8 bases aligning to TRBD1. CDR1 LNHDA and CDR2 SQIVND come from the germline V gene (reference sequence). The V gene end was trimmed by 7 bases and the J gene end by 2 bases; junction bases not matched to a gene: 6. CDR3 length: 14 residues. The CDR3 is CASKPGGRQETQYF. DNA for the CDR3: TGTGCCAGTAAACCAGGGGGCCGGCAAGAGACCCAGTACTTC.

This clone was picked up one time. V and J are TRBV9 and TRBJ2-7; 8 bases align to TRBD2. In germline, CDR1 is SGDLS, CDR2 YYNGEE. Trimming took 7 bases from V and 6 from J; bases not matched to a gene: 6. This CDR3 region has 12 residues. The CDR3, as DNA: TGTGCCAGCGGGCCCAGCGGGAGCGAGCAGTACTTC. It translates to CASGPSGSEQYF.

This chain joins TRBV5-6 and TRBJ2-7; 8 bases line up with TRBD1. Germline trimming cut 6 bases from V and 3 bases from J; bases unmatched to any gene: 14. CDR3 length: 16 residues. The germline V gene has CDR1 SGHDT and CDR2 YYEEEE. The CDR3 reads CASNQQGVNGRYEQYF. The CDR3 DNA reads TGTGCCAGCAACCAACAGGGGGTGAATGGACGCTACGAGCAGTACTTC. Filled out from reference TRBV5-6 and TRBJ2-7, the complete variable domain reads DAGVTQSPTHLIKTRGQQVTLRCSPKSGHDTVSWYQQALGQGPQFIFQYYEEEERQRGNFPDRFSGHQFPNYSSELNVNALLLGDSALYLCASNQQGVNGRYEQYFGPGTRLTVT.

V is TRBV11-2 and J is TRBJ1-2, with D possibly TRBD1 on 5 matching bases. Per the germline V gene, CDR1 is SGHAT and CDR2 is FQNNGV. The germline V and J ends were trimmed by 5 bases and 4 bases, with 20 bases remaining between them. The CDR3 covers 16 residues. The CDR3 sequence is CASSPQGGALGYGYTF. The CDR3 DNA is TGTGCCAGCAGCCCGCAGGGAGGCGCCTTGGGCTATGGCTACACCTTC. The entire variable domain, with the rest obtained from reference TRBV11-2 and TRBJ1-2, is as follows: EAGVAQSPRYKIIEKRQSVAFWCNPISGHATLYWYQQILGQGPKLLIQFQNNGVVDDSQLPKDRFSAERLKGVDSTLKIQPAKLEDSAVYLCASSPQGGALGYGYTFGSGTRLTVV.

About this clone itself: Germline is not matched at one junction end, which may reflect a read error. The CDR3 loop reads CASSEVRGGGGQPYEQYF. For the CDR3, the DNA is TGTGCCAGCAGCGAAGTGCGGGGAGGGGGGGGCCAACCCTACGAGCAGTACTTC. The gene calls are TRBV2 and TRBJ2-7; TRBD2 might be the D (7 bases). This CDR3 comprises 18 residues. CDR1 SNHLY and CDR2 FYNNEI come from the germline V gene.

This chain uses TRBV29-1 with TRBJ1-5; 9 bases are shared with TRBD1. V was clipped by 6 bases and J by 5 bases; unmatched bases: 8. Germline V gives CDR1 SQVTM, CDR2 ANQGSEA. The CDR3 is 14 amino acids. The CDR3 DNA follows: TGCAGCGTCACTACAGGGGGCCCCGATCAGCCCCAGCATTTT. This encodes CSVTTGGPDQPQHF.

This clone was observed once. The chain is built from TRBV29-1 and TRBJ2-3; tentative D call: TRBD1 (5 bases). CDR1 and CDR2 (germline): SQVTM, ANQGSEA. CDR3 length equals 15 residues. V lost 0 bases and J lost 0, with 10 bases in between. CDR3 nucleotide sequence: TGCAGCGTTGAAGATCTGACAGTGAGCACAGATACGCAGTATTTT. The encoded protein is CSVEDLTVSTDTQYF.

The V call is TRBV5-1, the J call TRBJ2-7, with D perhaps TRBD2 (7 bases). This CDR3 contains 14 residues. The germline V gene encodes CDR1 SGHRS and CDR2 YFSETQ. The V and J ends lost 4 bases and 1 base respectively, with 12 bases between them. CDR3 DNA: TGCGCCAGCAGCGCACAGGGAGGGTCCTACGAGCAGTACTTC. It encodes CASSAQGGSYEQYF. The full variable domain, its missing parts supplied by reference TRBV5-1 and TRBJ2-7, is KAGVTQTPRYLIKTRGQQVTLSCSPISGHRSVSWYQQTPGQGLQFLFEYFSETQRNKGNFPGRFSGRQFSNSRSEMNVSTLELGDSALYLCASSAQGGSYEQYFGPGTRLTVT.

The chain uses TRBV28 and TRBJ2-3; the D call may be TRBD1 or TRBD2 (5 bases each). Germline V lookup: CDR1 MDHEN, CDR2 SYDVKM. This CDR3 has 15 residues. Deletions cut 6 bases from V and 0 bases from J, with 13 bases between. This CDR3 reads CASRPGTTSTDTQYF. The CDR3, as DNA: TGTGCCAGCAGGCCCGGGACCACTAGCACAGATACGCAGTATTTT.

J is TRBJ2-2 and V is TRBV5-1; D ambiguous. CDR3 length: 15 residues. CDR1 and CDR2 from the germline V gene are SGHRS and YFSETQ. Deletions cut 5 bases from V and 3 bases from J, with 14 bases between. CDR3: CASRPNTRDTGELFF. The CDR3 nucleotides read TGCGCCAGCAGGCCTAATACCCGGGACACCGGGGAGCTGTTTTTT.

This rearrangement joins TRBV7-8 to TRBJ2-3; no firm D call. CDR1 and CDR2 from the germline V gene are SGHVS and FQNEAQ. Trimming shortened V by 1 base and J by 6 bases, and 8 bases separated the two germline ends. This CDR3 contains 13 residues. CDR3 in amino acids: CASSLGPPDTQYF. CDR3 DNA: TGTGCCAGCAGCTTAGGCCCCCCGGATACGCAGTATTTT.

Worth noting for this clone: At one end the junction does not follow the germline gene, possibly because of a read error. The chain employs TRBV29-1 and TRBJ2-6, with TRBD2 matching 10 bases. This CDR3 is built from 11 residues. Germline loops: CDR1 SQVTM, CDR2 ANQGSEA. CDR3 protein: CSVGTSDLQDF. In DNA, the CDR3 is TGCAGCGTCGGGACTAGCGACCTACAGGATTTC.

V and J are TRBV9 and TRBJ2-7, with D perhaps TRBD1 (5 bases). Germline V lookup: CDR1 SGDLS, CDR2 YYNGEE. This CDR3 has 16 amino acids. The ends were cut back, 0 bases at V and 1 base at J, with 14 bases in the middle. The DNA of the CDR3 is TGTGCCAGCAGCGTAGACGCAGGGTGGAAATCCTACGAGCAGTACTTC. As protein: CASSVDAGWKSYEQYF.

For the CDR3, the DNA is TGTGCCAGCAGTTACTCGAGGGCAGGGCCTGGAAACACCATATATTTT. As protein: CASSYSRAGPGNTIYF. The chain couples TRBV6-5 to TRBJ1-3, with a tentative D call TRBD1 (5 bases). Trimming removed 0 bases at V and 2 bases at J, with 11 bases between. CDR1 MNHEY and CDR2 SVGAGI come from the germline V gene. The CDR3 loop spans 16 amino acids.

This chain joins TRBV5-1 and TRBJ2-7; 14 bases align to TRBD2. Germline CDR1 and CDR2: SGHRS and YFSETQ. J gave up 6 bases and V 4 bases, and 6 bases lay outside the gene matches. The length of the CDR3 is 15 residues. The CDR3 nucleotides are TGCGCCAGCAGCCAAGGGACTAGCGGGAGTTCCGAGCAGTACTTC. Residues: CASSQGTSGSSEQYF.

This clone has only one observation. This sequence joins TRBV28 and TRBJ2-6; D is unresolved. The V gene's germline CDR1 is MDHEN and CDR2 SYDVKM. V gave up 4 bases and J gave up 4 bases, with 8 bases separating them. This CDR3 contains 14 residues. The CDR3 loop reads CASSSFSGANVLTF. As DNA, the CDR3 is TGTGCCAGCAGTTCCTTCTCCGGGGCCAACGTCCTGACTTTC. Supplemented by reference TRBV28 and TRBJ2-6, the full variable domain reads DVKVTQSSRYLVKRTGEKVFLECVQDMDHENMFWYRQDPGLGLRLIYFSYDVKMKEKGDIPEGYSVSREKKERFSLILESASTNQTSMYLCASSSFSGANVLTFGAGSRLTVL.

The genes are TRBV11-3 and TRBJ1-2; a possible D gene is TRBD1 (5 bases). The CDR3 sequence is 13 residues long. Germline lookup yields CDR1 SGHNT and CDR2 YENEEA. Deletions cut 6 bases from V and 3 bases from J, with 11 bases between. DNA of the CDR3: TGTGCCAGCAGTAACGGAGGGGACTATGGCTACACCTTC. Its protein is CASSNGGDYGYTF.

The chain is built from TRBV7-2 and TRBJ2-1, with a possible D match to TRBD2 (7 bases). Trimming stripped 5 bases from V and 6 bases from J, with 17 bases between. The CDR3 has 15 residues. Germline CDR1 is SGHTA and CDR2 is FQGNSA. The CDR3 reads CASSAGALPGNEQFF. DNA for the CDR3: TGTGCCAGCAGCGCGGGGGCGTTGCCGGGCAATGAGCAGTTCTTC.

The V call is TRBV6-5, the J call TRBJ1-2; no firm D call. The germline V gene encodes CDR1 MNHEY and CDR2 SVGAGI. The V end was cut by 2 bases, the J end by 4 bases, with 5 bases between. The length of the CDR3 is 12 residues. In DNA, the CDR3 is TGTGCCAGCAGTTACGGACCCTATGGCTACACCTTC. Its protein product is CASSYGPYGYTF.

The chain uses TRBV10-3 and TRBJ2-1; possibly TRBD2 for D (5 bases). The CDR3 has 18 residues. The V and J ends lost 0 bases and 0 bases respectively, with 15 bases between them. Germline CDR1 and CDR2: ENHRY and SYGVKD. The CDR3 region has the DNA TGTGCCATCAGTGAGTCGATGTTGAGCGGACCCTCCTACAATGAGCAGTTCTTC. Residues: CAISESMLSGPSYNEQFF.